This entry lists 11 T cell receptor beta chains sequenced from one sample in a study of OX40 agonist ivuxolimab in advanced cancers. Clones were read by immunoSEQ multiplex PCR, and TCRdb kept only the in-frame ones, dropping some. Among some 80,000 clones listed, over 85% were seen once. The sequences come from CD4+ or CD8+ T cells sorted from blood, collected in a trial of the OX40 agonist ivuxolimab. These TCRs come from an adult with an advanced solid tumor such as melanoma, head and neck, liver or kidney cancer.

The rearrangement uses TRBV10-3 and TRBJ1-2; D call uncertain. The CDR3 is made up of 17 amino acids. The germline V and J ends were trimmed by 4 bases and 2 bases, with 20 bases remaining between them. CDR1 and CDR2 (germline): ENHRY, SYGVKD. In DNA, the CDR3 is TGTGCCATCAGTGGGGTTCGTGCAATTTCGGAGAACTATGGCTACACCTTC. This encodes CAISGVRAISENYGYTF.

The V gene is TRBV6-5, the J gene TRBJ2-1, with 10 bases fitting TRBD2. This CDR3 is 16 amino acids long. After removal of 0 bases from V and 7 bases from J, the junction contained 6 bases not matched to a gene. CDR1 is MNHEY, CDR2 SVGAGI, per germline. The CDR3 region has the DNA TGTGCCAGCAGTTACTCTACAGCGGGAGGGTCGAATGAGCAGTTCTTC. Residues: CASSYSTAGGSNEQFF.

Note on this clone: The identical CDR3 is also encoded by other nucleotide sequences in the sample. The V gene is TRBV4-1, the J gene TRBJ2-1; TRBD2 matches 8 bases. This CDR3 has 13 residues. With 3 bases clipped from V and 6 bases from J, the junction kept 1 base outside the gene matches. Germline V gives CDR1 MGHRA, CDR2 YSYEKL. This chain's CDR3 is CASSHGGGNEQFF. CDR3 coding DNA: TGCGCCAGCAGCCACGGGGGGGGCAATGAGCAGTTCTTC.

In its sample, this clone was seen once. V is TRBV4-3 and J is TRBJ1-2; 7 positions agree with TRBD1. In germline, CDR1 is LGHNA, CDR2 YSLEER. V shed 1 base, J shed 3 bases, and the junction held 5 bases outside the gene matches. CDR3 size: 15 residues. The CDR3 nucleotides are TGCGCCAGCAGCCAAGGTACAGGGGAGTACTATGGCTACACCTTC. Protein product: CASSQGTGEYYGYTF.

Only one count was recorded for this clone. V gene TRBV27 combines with J gene TRBJ2-1; a weak D match, TRBD2 (5 bases). CDR3 size: 15 residues. Trimming shortened V by 2 bases and J by 4 bases, and 12 bases separated the two germline ends. Germline lookup yields CDR1 MNHEY and CDR2 SMNVEV (reference sequence). The chain's CDR3 is CASSLGGGPYNEQFF. The DNA for the CDR3 is TGTGCCAGCAGTTTAGGAGGAGGACCGTACAATGAGCAGTTCTTC.

The chain joins TRBV27 to TRBJ2-7, with D perhaps matching TRBD1 (6 bases). This CDR3 contains 15 residues. Trimming removed 5 bases from V and 0 bases from J, with 14 bases in between. Germline V gives CDR1 MNHEY, CDR2 SMNVEV (reference sequence). The CDR3 here is CASSPYTGSSYEQYF. The CDR3 DNA is TGTGCCAGCAGTCCCTATACAGGGTCCTCCTACGAGCAGTACTTC.

The CDR3 spells CASSPADGTDTQYF. The CDR3 DNA reads as TGTGCCAGCAGCCCCGCGGACGGTACAGATACGCAGTATTTT. The genes are TRBV7-9 and TRBJ2-3; D unclear. There are 14 residues in the CDR3. Germline V gene lookup returns CDR1 SEHNR and CDR2 FQNEAQ (reference sequence). V shed 5 bases and J shed 3 bases, with 12 bases lying between them.

The J gene is TRBJ2-1, the V gene TRBV5-4; D not resolved. The CDR3 is made up of 14 amino acids. CDR1 is SGHNT and CDR2 is YYREEE in the germline V gene (reference sequence). Trimming took 3 bases from V and 7 from J, leaving 14 bases between them. The CDR3 loop reads CASSSPGGRNEQFF. CDR3 bases: TGTGCCAGCAGCTCCCCGGGCGGCCGGAATGAGCAGTTCTTC.

The chain links TRBV27 to TRBJ2-7; D remains unclear. This CDR3 is built from 12 residues. In germline, CDR1 is MNHEY, CDR2 SMNVEV (reference sequence). Trimming cost V 6 bases and J 6 bases, with 12 bases left between them. In DNA, the CDR3 is TGTGCCAGCAGCTCACCGACCCTCGAGCAGTACTTC. Encoded protein: CASSSPTLEQYF.

The chain recombines TRBV6-5 with TRBJ1-4; TRBD1 agrees at 8 bases. This CDR3 is built from 15 residues. In germline, CDR1 is MNHEY, CDR2 SVGAGI. The V segment lost 5 bases and the J segment 7 bases; nucleotides outside the gene matches: 9. The CDR3 DNA follows: TGTGCCAGCAGTCAGAAGACAGGGGCGCCTGAAAAACTGTTTTTT. It translates to CASSQKTGAPEKLFF.

The chain has TRBV27 and TRBJ1-2; 9 bases agree with TRBD1. V was pared by 4 bases and J by 8 bases, with 5 bases of the junction left unmatched. The CDR3 runs to 13 residues. CDR1 and CDR2 (germline): MNHEY, SMNVEV (reference sequence). In DNA form, the CDR3 reads TGTGCCAGCAGTTCCGGACAGGGGAGCGGCTACACCTTC. Residues: CASSSGQGSGYTF.